This T cell receptor (beta chain) originates from a study of cytomegalovirus exposure and HLA in healthy donors. Overall study findings and caveats: Among the CMV-associated chains, three were confirmed in vitro as specific for CMV antigens. Several top significant clusters appeared, in a later analysis, to be linked to common viral pathogens.

This clone is a singleton in its sample. What it recognizes is unknown. It was with 60 Vbeta and 13 Jbeta primers that the PCR ran. Libraries were prepared by immunoSEQ multiplex PCR; TCRdb keeps only in-frame clonotypes and omits some of them. The sample shows about 140,000 clones, about 66% of them seen only once. V was pared by 1 base and J by 6 bases, with 6 bases of the junction left unmatched. The CDR3 length is 15 residues. Per germline, CDR1 SGHTS and CDR2 YDEGEE. The chain has TRBV5-8 and TRBJ2-1; 8 bases match TRBD2. Sequenced sample: PBMCs. The receptor comes from a male donor in good health and CMV-seronegative. CDR3 coding DNA: TGTGCCAGCAGCTTGTACGGGGGGGCCGGCAATGAGCAGTTCTTC. This translates into CASSLYGGAGNEQFF.